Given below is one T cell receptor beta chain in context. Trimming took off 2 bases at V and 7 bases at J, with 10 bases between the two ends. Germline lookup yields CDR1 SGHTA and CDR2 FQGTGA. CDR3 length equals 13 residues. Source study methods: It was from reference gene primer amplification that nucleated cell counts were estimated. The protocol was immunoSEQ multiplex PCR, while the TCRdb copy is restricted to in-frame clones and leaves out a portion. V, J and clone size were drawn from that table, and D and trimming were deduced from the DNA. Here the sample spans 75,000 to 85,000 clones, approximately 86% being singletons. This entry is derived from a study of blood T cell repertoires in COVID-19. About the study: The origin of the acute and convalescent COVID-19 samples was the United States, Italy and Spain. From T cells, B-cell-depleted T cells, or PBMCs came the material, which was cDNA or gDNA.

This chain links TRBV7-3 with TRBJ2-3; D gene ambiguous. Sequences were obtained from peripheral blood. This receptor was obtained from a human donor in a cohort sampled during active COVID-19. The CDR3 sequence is CASSLAKEHTQYF. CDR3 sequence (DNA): TGTGCCAGCAGCTTAGCGAAGGAGCATACGCAGTATTTT.